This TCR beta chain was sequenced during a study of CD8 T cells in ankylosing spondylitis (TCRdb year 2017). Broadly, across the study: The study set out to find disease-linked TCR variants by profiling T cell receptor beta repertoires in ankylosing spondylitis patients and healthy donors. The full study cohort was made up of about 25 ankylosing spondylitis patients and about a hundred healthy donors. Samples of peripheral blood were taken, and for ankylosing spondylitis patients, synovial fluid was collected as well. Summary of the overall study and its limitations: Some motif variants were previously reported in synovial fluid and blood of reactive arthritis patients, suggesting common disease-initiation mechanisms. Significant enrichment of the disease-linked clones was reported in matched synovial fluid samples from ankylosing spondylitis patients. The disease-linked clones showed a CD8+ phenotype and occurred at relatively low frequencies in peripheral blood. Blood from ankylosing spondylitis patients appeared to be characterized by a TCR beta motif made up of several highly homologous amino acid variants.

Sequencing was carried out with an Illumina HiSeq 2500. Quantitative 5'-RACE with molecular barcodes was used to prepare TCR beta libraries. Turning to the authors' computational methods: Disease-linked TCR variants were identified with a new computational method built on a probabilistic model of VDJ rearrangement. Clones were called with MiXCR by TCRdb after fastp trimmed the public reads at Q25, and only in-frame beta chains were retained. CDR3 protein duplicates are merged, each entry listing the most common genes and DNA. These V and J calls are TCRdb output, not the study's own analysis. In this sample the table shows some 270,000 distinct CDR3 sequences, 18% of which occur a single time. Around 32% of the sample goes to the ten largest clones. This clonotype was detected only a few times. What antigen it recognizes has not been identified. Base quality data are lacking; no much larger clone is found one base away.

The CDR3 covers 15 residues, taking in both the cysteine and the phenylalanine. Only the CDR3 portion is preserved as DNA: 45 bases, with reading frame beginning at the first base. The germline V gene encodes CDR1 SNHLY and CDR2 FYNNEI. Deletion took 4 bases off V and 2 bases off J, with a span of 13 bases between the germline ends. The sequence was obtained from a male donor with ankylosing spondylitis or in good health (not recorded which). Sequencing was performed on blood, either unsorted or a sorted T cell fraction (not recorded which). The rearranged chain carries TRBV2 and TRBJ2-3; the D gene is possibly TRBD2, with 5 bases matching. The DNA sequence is TGTGCCAGCAGTGCGGCGGGCGCCTACACAGATACGCAGTATTTT. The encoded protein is CASSAAGAYTDTQYF.